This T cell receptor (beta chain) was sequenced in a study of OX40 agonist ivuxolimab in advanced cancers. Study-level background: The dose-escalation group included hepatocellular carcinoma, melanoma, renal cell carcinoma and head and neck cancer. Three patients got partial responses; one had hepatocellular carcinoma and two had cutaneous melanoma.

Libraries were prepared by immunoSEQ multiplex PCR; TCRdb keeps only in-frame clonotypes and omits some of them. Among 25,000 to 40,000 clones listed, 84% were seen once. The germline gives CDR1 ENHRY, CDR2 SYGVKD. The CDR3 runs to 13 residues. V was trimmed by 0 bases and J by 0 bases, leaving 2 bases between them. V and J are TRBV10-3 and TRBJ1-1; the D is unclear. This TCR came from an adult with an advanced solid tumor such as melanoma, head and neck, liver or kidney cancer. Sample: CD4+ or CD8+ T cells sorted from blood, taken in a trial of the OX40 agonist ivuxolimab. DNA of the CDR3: TGTGCCATCAGTGAGTCATTGAACACTGAAGCTTTCTTT. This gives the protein CAISESLNTEAFF.